The TCR beta chain described here comes from a study of shared clonotypes between healthy human individuals. On the study more broadly: CD4 naive cells filled three plates per donor, CD4 memory three, CD8 naive two and CD8 memory one.

This CDR3 comprises 14 residues. J was trimmed by 2 bases and V by 4 bases; bases with no gene match: 3. Germline V gives CDR1 SGHRS, CDR2 YFSETQ. Whole-study results and caveats: In several donors, about 5% of naive CD4 clonotypes appeared in common. Rarefaction demonstrated incomplete sorted-subset sequencing despite large depth. In general, naive subsets displayed greater estimated richness than memory subsets did.

Points on this clone: Its target is not known.

Profiling relied on immunoSEQ multiplex PCR, and the TCRdb table lists in-frame clones only, not all of them. The sample holds millions of clones; about 95% are singletons and the top ten take 0.1% to 0.15%. This sequence joins TRBV5-1 and TRBJ1-5; 7 bases are a match to TRBD1. This TCR came from a man aged 18 to 30 in good health. The sample taken for sequencing was naive CD4+ T cells sorted from blood. The subset denotes: CD45RA+ positively selected. CDR3 protein: CASSTGEGNQPQHF. CDR3 in DNA: TGCGCCAGCAGCACAGGGGAAGGCAATCAGCCCCAGCATTTT.